A single sample gave rise to the 8 T cell receptor beta chains below, sequenced in a study of blood T cell repertoires in COVID-19. Data came from immunoSEQ multiplex PCR; TCRdb stores just in-frame clones and leaves some out. The sample consists of approximately 20,000 clones, approximately 85% of them appearing once. Sequenced material: peripheral blood. The receptors shown here come from a man at least 80 years old with acute or convalescent COVID-19.

The rearrangement uses TRBV6-5 and TRBJ1-5, with TRBD1 as a possible D gene (6 bases). This CDR3 is built from 15 residues. V shed 6 bases and J shed 7 bases, with 19 bases lying between them. Germline-derived CDR1 and CDR2 are MNHEY and SVGAGI. The CDR3 sequence: CASRVGGKDGQPQHF. CDR3 DNA sequence: TGTGCCAGCAGGGTAGGGGGAAAAGACGGACAGCCCCAGCATTTT.

V usage is TRBV19 and J usage is TRBJ1-1, with D maybe TRBD1 (6 bases). Trimming shortened V by 3 bases and J by 1 base, and 12 bases separated the two germline ends. This CDR3 is 15 amino acids long. Germline V gene data show CDR1 as LNHDA and CDR2 as SQIVND (reference sequence). CDR3 loop: CASSIPGVANTEAFF. Here the CDR3 DNA reads TGTGCCAGTAGTATCCCAGGGGTGGCGAACACTGAAGCTTTCTTT.

The chain uses TRBV7-5 and TRBJ2-7; the D segment call TRBD1 is taken from the table without a DNA check. TRBV7-5 is deemed a pseudogene. The CDR3 spans 12 residues. The chain's CDR3 is CAPEDSNYEQYF. CDR3 nucleotide sequence: TGTGCCCCCGAGGACAGTAACTACGAGCAGTACTTC.

V is TRBV6-2 or TRBV6-3 and J is TRBJ1-1, with 9 bases matching TRBD1. CDR1 is MNHEY, CDR2 SVGEGT, per germline. V trimming: 3 bases; J trimming: 3 bases; junction bases outside the gene matches: 8. The CDR3 spans 16 residues. DNA of the CDR3: TGTGCCAGCAGTTATCTGGTCACAGGGGGCGACACTGAAGCTTTCTTT. Translation: CASSYLVTGGDTEAFF.

The rearrangement uses TRBV18 and TRBJ2-7; TRBD1 aligns across 10 bases. Germline V gene data show CDR1 as KGHSH and CDR2 as LQKENI. V shed 5 bases and J 3 bases; nucleotides not matched to a gene: 4. The CDR3 has 14 residues. CDR3 residues: CASSTGQGLYEQYF. Written as DNA, the CDR3 is TGTGCCAGCTCAACGGGACAGGGGCTCTACGAGCAGTACTTC.

The chain recombines TRBV25-1 with TRBJ1-6; 9 bases are shared with TRBD1. The CDR3 consists of 14 residues. Germline trimming cut 8 bases from V and 7 bases from J; bases unmatched to any gene: 6. Germline V gene lookup returns CDR1 MGHDK and CDR2 SYGVNS. The CDR3 bases are TGTGCCAGCTGTGGACAGGGGAAGAATTCACCCCTCCACTTT. Translation gives CASCGQGKNSPLHF.

The chain recombines TRBV27 with TRBJ2-2, with 7 bases fitting TRBD2. Germline CDR1 is MNHEY and CDR2 is SMNVEV (reference sequence). Unmatched junction bases numbered 5, after V lost 3 bases and J lost 1 base. The CDR3 covers 16 residues. DNA for the CDR3: TGTGCCAGCAGTTTCTTCGCTAGCGGGAACACCGGGGAGCTGTTTTTT. It specifies CASSFFASGNTGELFF.

This sequence joins TRBV5-8 and TRBJ2-7, with TRBD2 as a possible D gene (5 bases). This CDR3 spans 15 amino acids. In germline, CDR1 is SGHTS, CDR2 YDEGEE. V was cut by 0 bases and J by 0 bases, with 10 bases left in between. CDR3 DNA sequence: TGTGCCAGCAGCTTGGGAGGGCTTAGCTCCTACGAGCAGTACTTC. Its translation: CASSLGGLSSYEQYF.